This T cell receptor (beta chain) originates from a study of control samples from healthy donors and cancer patients. This clone has a single count. TCRdb's copy holds only in-frame clones and misses some; the assay was immunoSEQ multiplex PCR. This table holds about 130,000 clones, roughly 95% found once. This receptor was identified in a man aged 30 to 39 in good health. Sequencing was carried out using blood.

CDR3 sequence: CAISESWASYETQYF. The CDR3 DNA is TGTGCCATCAGTGAGAGCTGGGCTAGCTACGAGACCCAGTACTTC. The chain links TRBV10-3 to TRBJ2-5; D may be TRBD2 (5 bases). The V gene lost 2 bases and the J gene lost 5 bases, with 15 bases spanning the gap. From germline, CDR1 is ENHRY and CDR2 SYGVKD. This CDR3 has 15 amino acids.